The 18 T cell receptor beta chains below come from one sample, sequenced in a study of T cell responses to AZD1222 COVID-19 vaccine. Sequencing was performed with immunoSEQ multiplex PCR; in TCRdb, only in-frame clones are kept and a portion is missing. The table shows roughly 140,000 clones, with approximately 88% occurring only once. The material sequenced was peripheral blood, taken on day 0 of AZD1222 vaccination. The receptor source for this set is an adult in good health.

The CDR3 bases are TGTGCCAGCAGTCCTAACAGGGATGGCACTGAAGCTTTCTTT. This gives the protein CASSPNRDGTEAFF. This chain links TRBV27 with TRBJ1-1, with TRBD1 as a possible D gene (6 bases). CDR1 and CDR2 from the germline V gene are MNHEY and SMNVEV (reference sequence). The CDR3 consists of 14 residues. V gave up 5 bases and J gave up 4 bases, with 14 bases separating them.

This clone came up once. The chain joins TRBV4-1 to TRBJ2-3; D unclear. V dropped 2 bases and J dropped 2 bases, with 14 bases sitting between them. Germline lookup yields CDR1 MGHRA and CDR2 YSYEKL. The CDR3 has 16 residues. CDR3 residues: CASSQQGRGSTDTQYF. CDR3 DNA: TGCGCCAGCAGCCAACAAGGACGTGGGTCCACAGATACGCAGTATTTT.

This chain links TRBV2 with TRBJ2-2, with 10 nucleotides matching TRBD1. CDR1 is SNHLY and CDR2 is FYNNEI in the germline V gene. V trimming: 7 bases; J trimming: 4 bases; junction bases outside the gene matches: 6. This CDR3 contains 15 residues. The DNA of the CDR3 is TGTGCCAGCAACCGGGACAGGGGAGGCACCGGGGAGCTGTTTTTT. This encodes CASNRDRGGTGELFF.

V is TRBV7-2 and J is TRBJ1-1; D is ambiguous. Germline V gene data show CDR1 as SGHTA and CDR2 as FQGNSA. The length of the CDR3 is 13 residues. Trimming cost V 5 bases and J 0 bases, with 7 bases left between them. The CDR3 nucleotides are TGTGCCAGCAGCATGCTCATGAACACTGAAGCTTTCTTT. The encoded protein is CASSMLMNTEAFF.

There are a few counts of this clone. This chain connects TRBV7-3 to TRBJ2-2; no clear D. The CDR3 contains 13 residues. V lost 5 bases, J lost 8 bases, and 12 bases lay in between. Germline V gives CDR1 SGHTA, CDR2 FQGTGA. The chain's CDR3 is CASSREPLGELFF. For the CDR3, the DNA is TGTGCCAGCAGCAGAGAACCGTTAGGGGAGCTGTTTTTT.

CDR3 protein: CASSLDRSYGYTF. In DNA, the CDR3 is TGTGCCAGCAGCCTCGACAGGAGTTATGGCTACACCTTC. The chain recombines TRBV14 with TRBJ1-2, with a tentative D call TRBD1 (6 bases). The CDR3 spans 13 residues. The germline V gene has CDR1 SGHDN and CDR2 FVKESK. Trimming removed 4 bases at V and 5 bases at J, with 11 bases between. Full variable domain (rest looked up from reference TRBV14 and TRBJ1-2): EAGVTQFPSHSVIEKGQTVTLRCDPISGHDNLYWYRRVMGKEIKFLLHFVKESKQDESGMPNNRFLAERTGGTYSTLKVQPAELEDSGVYFCASSLDRSYGYTFGSGTRLTVV.

The chain carries TRBV11-2 and TRBJ2-1; D unresolved. CDR1 is SGHAT, CDR2 FQNNGV, per germline. The V end was cut by 3 bases, the J end by 2 bases, with 11 bases between. This CDR3 is 15 amino acids long. CDR3 loop: CASSFVRRAYNEQFF. The DNA of the CDR3 is TGTGCCAGCAGCTTCGTCCGCCGAGCCTACAATGAGCAGTTCTTC.

The V gene is TRBV6-5, the J gene TRBJ2-4; D possibly corresponds to TRBD2 (5 bases). V was pared by 2 bases and J by 7 bases, with 9 bases between. Germline V gene data show CDR1 as MNHEY and CDR2 as SVGAGI. The CDR3 extends over 13 amino acids. The CDR3 DNA reads TGTGCCAGCAGTTACCAGGAGGCGAACATTCAGTACTTC. As protein: CASSYQEANIQYF.

V usage is TRBV10-3 and J usage is TRBJ2-7; a weak D match, TRBD1 (5 bases). From germline, CDR1 is ENHRY and CDR2 SYGVKD. The ends were cut back, 7 bases at V and 6 bases at J, with 22 bases in the middle. The CDR3 length is 15 residues. CDR3 sequence: CAIIRGPGKESEQYF. The CDR3 DNA sequence: TGTGCCATCATTAGAGGTCCAGGGAAAGAGAGCGAGCAGTACTTC.

This rearrangement joins TRBV24-1 to TRBJ2-3; D is perhaps TRBD1 or TRBD2 (5 bases each). The germline CDR1 and CDR2 sequences are KGHDR and SFDVKD. CDR3 length: 11 amino acids. The V end lost 10 bases, the J end lost 10 bases, and 14 bases lay between the germline ends. The CDR3 region has the DNA TGTGCCACTGGGGCGGAGAGGGCGCAGTATTTT. It yields the protein CATGAERAQYF.

The chain is built from TRBV7-9 and TRBJ1-2, with 9 bases that match TRBD1. Trimming removed 1 base from V and 6 bases from J; junction bases left unmatched: 0. The germline gives CDR1 SEHNR, CDR2 FQNEAQ (reference sequence). This CDR3 has 13 amino acids. CDR3 sequence reads: CASSLGTGDGYTF. CDR3 DNA sequence: TGTGCCAGCAGCTTAGGGACAGGGGATGGCTACACCTTC.

The gene calls are TRBV18 and TRBJ1-6; 8 nucleotides match TRBD1. V was clipped by 5 bases and J by 9 bases; unmatched bases: 6. The CDR3 contains 14 residues. Germline V gives CDR1 KGHSH, CDR2 LQKENI. CDR3 nucleotides: TGTGCCAGCTCAGGCGGACAGGGCGGTTCACCCCTCCACTTT. It specifies CASSGGQGGSPLHF.

The rearrangement uses TRBV5-1 and TRBJ1-4, with 7 bases aligning to TRBD1. The CDR3 is 14 residues long. Per the germline V gene, CDR1 is SGHRS and CDR2 is YFSETQ. V trimming: 3 bases; J trimming: 3 bases; junction bases outside the gene matches: 2. The chain's CDR3 is CASSSDRANEKLFF. The CDR3 DNA is TGCGCCAGCAGCTCTGACAGGGCTAATGAAAAACTGTTTTTT. The full variable domain, with the rest looked up from reference TRBV5-1 and TRBJ1-4, is KAGVTQTPRYLIKTRGQQVTLSCSPISGHRSVSWYQQTPGQGLQFLFEYFSETQRNKGNFPGRFSGRQFSNSRSEMNVSTLELGDSALYLCASSSDRANEKLFFGSGTQLSVL.

J is TRBJ2-2 and V is TRBV5-1; 8 bases line up with TRBD1. Germline CDR1 reads SGHRS; CDR2 reads YFSETQ. This CDR3 is built from 15 residues. J was trimmed by 6 bases and V by 3 bases; bases with no gene match: 7. The CDR3 protein is CASSSGQGTPGELFF. The CDR3 DNA reads as TGCGCCAGCAGCTCAGGACAGGGAACTCCCGGGGAGCTGTTTTTT.

The rearrangement uses TRBV2 and TRBJ2-5; D remains unclear. The CDR3 is 10 amino acids. Germline V gives CDR1 SNHLY, CDR2 FYNNEI. The V gene lost 8 bases and the J gene lost 7 bases, with 8 bases spanning the gap. DNA of the CDR3: TGTGCCAGCTCGCTCGGGACCCAGTACTTC. Translating it yields CASSLGTQYF.

The J gene is TRBJ2-6, the V gene TRBV28; 7 nucleotides align to TRBD2. Germline V gene lookup returns CDR1 MDHEN and CDR2 SYDVKM. CDR3 length: 15 residues. With V trimmed by 3 bases and J by 2 bases, 1 base remained unmatched. The CDR3 is CASSFGGTGANVLTF. The CDR3 region has the DNA TGTGCCAGCAGTTTCGGGGGGACTGGGGCCAACGTCCTGACTTTC. Supplemented by reference TRBV28 and TRBJ2-6, the full variable domain reads DVKVTQSSRYLVKRTGEKVFLECVQDMDHENMFWYRQDPGLGLRLIYFSYDVKMKEKGDIPEGYSVSREKKERFSLILESASTNQTSMYLCASSFGGTGANVLTFGAGSRLTVL.

The chain links TRBV6-5 to TRBJ1-5; D is possibly TRBD1 (6 bases). Per germline, CDR1 MNHEY and CDR2 SVGAGI. Trimming pared 5 bases from V and 0 bases from J, leaving 8 bases between. The CDR3 contains 14 residues. Here the CDR3 DNA reads TGTGCCAGCAGTCTCAGGGGTAGCAATCAGCCCCAGCATTTT. It translates to CASSLRGSNQPQHF.

The table lists this clone with a count of one. The chain recombines TRBV18 with TRBJ1-2; D is possibly TRBD1 (5 bases). The CDR3 has 18 residues. Trimming stripped 4 bases from V and 1 base from J, with 22 bases between. Germline loops: CDR1 KGHSH, CDR2 LQKENI. The CDR3 spells CASSRYRGLNGLNYGYTF. CDR3 in DNA: TGTGCCAGCTCACGCTACCGGGGGTTAAACGGGCTTAACTATGGCTACACCTTC.